This record looks at one TCR beta chain sequence and its context. Its cognate antigen is unknown. Germline trimming cut 6 bases from V and 3 bases from J; bases unmatched to any gene: 10. CDR1 LNHNV and CDR2 YYDKDF come from the germline V gene (reference sequence). This CDR3 is 15 amino acids long. This specimen comes from a study of CD8+CD57+ T cells in acquired aplastic anemia. Regarding the study as a whole: The study identified roughly 29 CD8+ CDR3 sequences shared by patients and controls.

For sequencing, patients were chosen who had shown expansion of CD8+CD57+ cells by flow cytometry. Genomic DNA, the template, was used for profiling of the TCR beta VDJ and CDR3. TCRdb re-called the reads with MiXCR, one entry per CDR3 protein. The data contain approximately 190,000 distinct CDR3 sequences, nearly 50% of them singletons. The V call is TRBV15, the J call TRBJ2-7, with TRBD1 identical over 8 bases. The sequenced sample consisted of sorted CD4+, CD8+, or CD8+CD57+ T cells (not recorded which) from PBMCs. This TCR came from a human donor with aplastic anemia. The CDR3 spells CATSSNRGTRYEQYF. In DNA, the CDR3 is TGTGCCACCAGTTCGAACAGGGGGACCCGCTACGAGCAGTACTTC.